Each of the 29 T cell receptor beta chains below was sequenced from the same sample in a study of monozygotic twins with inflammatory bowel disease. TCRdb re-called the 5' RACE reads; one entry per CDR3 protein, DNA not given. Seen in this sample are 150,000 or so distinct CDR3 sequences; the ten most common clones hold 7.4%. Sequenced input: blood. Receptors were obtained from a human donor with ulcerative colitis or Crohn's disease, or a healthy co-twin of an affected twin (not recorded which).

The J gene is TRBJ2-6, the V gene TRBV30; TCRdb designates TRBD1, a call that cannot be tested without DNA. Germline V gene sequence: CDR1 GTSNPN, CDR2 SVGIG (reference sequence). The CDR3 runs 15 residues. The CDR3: CAWNQGMRGANVLTF.

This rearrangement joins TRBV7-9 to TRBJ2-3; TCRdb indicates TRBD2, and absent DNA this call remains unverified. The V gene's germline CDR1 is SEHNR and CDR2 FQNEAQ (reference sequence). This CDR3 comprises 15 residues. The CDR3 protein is CASSRDAGYTDTQYF.

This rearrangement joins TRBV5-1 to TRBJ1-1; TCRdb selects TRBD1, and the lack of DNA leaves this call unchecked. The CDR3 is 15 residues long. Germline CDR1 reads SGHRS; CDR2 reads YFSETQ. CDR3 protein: CASSPHRGLNTEAFF.

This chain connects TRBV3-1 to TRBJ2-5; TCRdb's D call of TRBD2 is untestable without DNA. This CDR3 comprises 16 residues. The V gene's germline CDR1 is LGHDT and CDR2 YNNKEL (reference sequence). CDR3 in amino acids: CASSQRATRLIETQYF.

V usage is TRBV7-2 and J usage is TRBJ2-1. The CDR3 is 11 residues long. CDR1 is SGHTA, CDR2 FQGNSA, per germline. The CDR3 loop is CASSLTSEQFF.

CDR3 sequence reads: CASSHPAYNQPQHF. The V call is TRBV7-8, the J call TRBJ1-5. Germline CDR1 is SGHVS and CDR2 is FQNEAQ. The CDR3 runs to 14 residues.

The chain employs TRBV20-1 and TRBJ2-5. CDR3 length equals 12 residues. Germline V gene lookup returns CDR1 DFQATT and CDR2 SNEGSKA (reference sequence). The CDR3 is CSARDYGETQYF.

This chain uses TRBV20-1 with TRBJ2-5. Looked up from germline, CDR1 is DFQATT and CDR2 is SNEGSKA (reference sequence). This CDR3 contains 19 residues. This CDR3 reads CSARDLPIWGSGTEETQYF.

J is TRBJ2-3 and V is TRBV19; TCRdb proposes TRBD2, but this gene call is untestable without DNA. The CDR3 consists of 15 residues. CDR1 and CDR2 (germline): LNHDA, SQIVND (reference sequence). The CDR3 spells CASRSQRGPTDTQYF. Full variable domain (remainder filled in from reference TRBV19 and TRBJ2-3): DGGITQSPKYLFRKEGQNVTLSCEQNLNHDAMYWYRQDPGQGLRLIYYSQIVNDFQKGDIAEGYSVSREKKESFPLTVTSAQKNPTAFYLCASRSQRGPTDTQYFGPGTRLTVL.

The CDR3 loop is CASSTGTSLYNEQFF. J is TRBJ2-1 and V is TRBV7-3; TCRdb's D gene call, TRBD1, goes unchecked for lack of DNA. Germline V gene data show CDR1 as SGHTA and CDR2 as FQGTGA. CDR3 size: 15 residues.

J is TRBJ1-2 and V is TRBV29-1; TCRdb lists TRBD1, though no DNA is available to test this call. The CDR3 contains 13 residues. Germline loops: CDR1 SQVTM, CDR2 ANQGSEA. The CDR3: CSAAGGSNYGYTF.

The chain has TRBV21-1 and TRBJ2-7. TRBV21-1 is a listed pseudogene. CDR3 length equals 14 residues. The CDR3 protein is CASSRRTVIYEQYF.

CDR3 sequence reads: CSARDVRDTWKTQYF. The gene calls are TRBV20-1 and TRBJ2-5; TCRdb's assignment of TRBD2 cannot be checked, as there is no DNA. Germline V gene sequence: CDR1 DFQATT, CDR2 SNEGSKA (reference sequence). The CDR3 length is 15 residues.

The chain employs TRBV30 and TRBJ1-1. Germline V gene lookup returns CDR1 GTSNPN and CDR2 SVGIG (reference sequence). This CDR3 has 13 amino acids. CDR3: CAWKARSNTEAFF.

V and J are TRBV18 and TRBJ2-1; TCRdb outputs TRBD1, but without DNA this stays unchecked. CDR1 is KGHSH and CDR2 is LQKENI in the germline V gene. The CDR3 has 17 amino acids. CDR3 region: CASSSLRGGPVPNEQFF.

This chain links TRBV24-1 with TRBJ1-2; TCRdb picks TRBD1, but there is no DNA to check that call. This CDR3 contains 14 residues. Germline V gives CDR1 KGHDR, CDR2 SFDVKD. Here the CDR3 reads CATSAGTAWYGYTF.

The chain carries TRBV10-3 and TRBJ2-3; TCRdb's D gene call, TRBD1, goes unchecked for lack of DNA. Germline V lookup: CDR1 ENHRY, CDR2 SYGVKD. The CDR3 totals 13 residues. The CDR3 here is CAMKGAITDTQYF.

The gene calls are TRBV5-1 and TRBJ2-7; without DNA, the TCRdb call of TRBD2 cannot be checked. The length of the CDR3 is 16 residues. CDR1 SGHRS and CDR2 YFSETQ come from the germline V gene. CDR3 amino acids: CASSLRLAGDSYEQYF.

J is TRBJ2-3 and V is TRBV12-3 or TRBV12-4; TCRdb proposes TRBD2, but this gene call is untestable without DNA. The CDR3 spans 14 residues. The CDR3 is CASRPGLYTDTQYF.

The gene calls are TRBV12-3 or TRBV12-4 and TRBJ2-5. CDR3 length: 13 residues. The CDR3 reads CASSLSGVETQYF.

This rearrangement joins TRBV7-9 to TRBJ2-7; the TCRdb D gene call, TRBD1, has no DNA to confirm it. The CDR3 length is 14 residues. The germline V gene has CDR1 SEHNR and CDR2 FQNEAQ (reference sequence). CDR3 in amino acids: CASSTGSWSYEQYF. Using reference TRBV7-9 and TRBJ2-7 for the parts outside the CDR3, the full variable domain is DTGVSQNPRHKITKRGQNVTFRCDPISEHNRLYWYRQTLGQGPEFLTYFQNEAQLEKSRLLSDRFSAERPKGSFSTLEIQRTEQGDSAMYLCASSTGSWSYEQYFGPGTRLTVT.

The chain's CDR3 is CASSWDSRDSQETQYF. The chain joins TRBV27 to TRBJ2-5; the TRBD1 assignment by TCRdb is unverifiable without DNA. The length of the CDR3 is 16 residues. CDR1 is MNHEY and CDR2 is SMNVEV in the germline V gene (reference sequence).

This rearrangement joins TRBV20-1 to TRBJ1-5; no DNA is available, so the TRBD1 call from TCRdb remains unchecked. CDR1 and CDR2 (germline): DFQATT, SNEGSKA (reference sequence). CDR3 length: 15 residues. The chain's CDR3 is CSARDWVGLNQPQHF.

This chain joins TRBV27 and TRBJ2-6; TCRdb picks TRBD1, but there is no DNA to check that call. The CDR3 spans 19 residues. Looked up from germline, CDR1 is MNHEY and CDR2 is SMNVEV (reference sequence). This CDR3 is CASSPLGGAGVLGANVLTF.

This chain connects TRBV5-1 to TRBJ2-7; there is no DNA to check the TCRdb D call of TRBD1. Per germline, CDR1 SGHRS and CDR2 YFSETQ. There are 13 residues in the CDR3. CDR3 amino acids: CASSAQGREEQYF.

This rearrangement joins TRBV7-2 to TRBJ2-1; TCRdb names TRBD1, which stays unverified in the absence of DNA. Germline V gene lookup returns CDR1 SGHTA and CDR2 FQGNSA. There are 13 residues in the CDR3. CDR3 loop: CASSPGPRDEQFF.

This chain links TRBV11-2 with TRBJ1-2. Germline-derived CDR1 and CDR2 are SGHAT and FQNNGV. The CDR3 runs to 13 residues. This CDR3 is CASSPQNTGGYTF.

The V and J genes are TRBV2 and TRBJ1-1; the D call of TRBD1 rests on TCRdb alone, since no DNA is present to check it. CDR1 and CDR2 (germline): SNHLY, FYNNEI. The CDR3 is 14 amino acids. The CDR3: CASRFGQGGTEAFF.

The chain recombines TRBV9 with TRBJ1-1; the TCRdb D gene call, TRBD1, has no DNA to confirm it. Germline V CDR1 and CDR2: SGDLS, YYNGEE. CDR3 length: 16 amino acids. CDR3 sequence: CASSDDSGTLGSEAFF.